This TCR beta chain emerged from a study of graft-versus-host responses after intestinal transplantation. Overall study context: Transplantation in recipients was multivisceral, liver-intestinal, or isolated intestinal.

Worth noting for this clone: Its antigen is currently unknown.

The CDR3 runs 16 residues. V dropped 5 bases and J dropped 4 bases, with 17 bases sitting between them. The germline gives CDR1 MDHEN, CDR2 SYDVKM. Notes on the study in general: Recipient-marrow GvH clones were detected, some having first appeared in ileum or blood. Some patients had graft-donor T cell macrochimerism. In their allografts, the ratios of graft-versus-host to host-versus-graft T cell clones were high. Circulating GvH clones peaking coincided with falling HvG clones soon after transplant.

Assay: immunoSEQ multiplex PCR; the TCRdb copy retains only in-frame clones and omits some. Here the sample spans 9,500 to 13,000 clones, about 91% being singletons. The V call is TRBV28, the J call TRBJ1-4; possibly TRBD1 for D (6 bases). Sequences were derived from PBMCs, sampled about 70 days after transplant. This TCR derives from a human patient who received an intestinal transplant, so some T cells may come from the graft donor. CDR3 in DNA: TGTGCCAGCAGTCCTTTGGGACAAGCAGATAATGAAAAACTGTTTTTT. It encodes CASSPLGQADNEKLFF.